The entry below describes one T cell receptor beta chain. The record originates from a study of blood T cell repertoires in COVID-19. Looking at the study overall: The United States, Italy and Spain provided the acute and convalescent COVID-19 samples. T cells, B-cell-depleted T cells, or PBMCs supplied cDNA or gDNA.

V was cut by 7 bases and J by 7 bases, with 17 bases left in between. Germline V gene data show CDR1 as SGHKS and CDR2 as YYEKEE (reference sequence). This CDR3 is 14 amino acids long. Under the authors' procedure: Estimation of nucleated cell counts was performed using reference gene primer amplification. Profiled with immunoSEQ multiplex PCR; TCRdb holds only in-frame clones, not every one. The V and J calls and clone size come from that table; D and trimming were worked out from the DNA. The repertoire has 140,000 to 150,000 clones, approximately 91% of them found once; the top ten carry 2.3%. V and J are TRBV5-5 and TRBJ1-4, with D maybe TRBD1 (5 bases). Sequencing was carried out using peripheral blood. This clonotype was sampled from a human donor in a cohort sampled during active COVID-19. The CDR3: CASRGGGEGEKLFF. As DNA, the CDR3 is TGTGCCAGCCGCGGGGGAGGAGAGGGTGAAAAACTGTTTTTT.